This T cell receptor (beta chain) appears in the sequencing data of a study of neurological immune-mediated disorders. Notes on the study in general: HTLV-1-associated myelopathy showed the most TCR clonal expansion; multiple sclerosis the least, below healthy controls. Private repertoires in all groups were suggested, as expanded clones shared no CDR3 amino acid sequences across subjects.

The unsorted libraries had their origin in 2 million PBMCs stored at -80 C. Trimming shortened V by 2 bases and J by 6 bases, and 16 bases separated the two germline ends. The CDR3 runs to 14 residues. Germline assignment: CDR1 DFQATT and CDR2 SNEGSKA (reference sequence). The cDNA was generated through 5'RACE incorporating 10-nucleotide random UMIs. MiXCR, applied by TCRdb to the 5' RACE reads, yields one record per CDR3 protein. The sample has approximately 36,000 distinct CDR3 sequences, around 14% seen once; the top ten hold more than 20%. The sample holds many counts of this clonotype. Its specificity is unknown.

Sequencing was performed on PBMCs. This receptor was obtained from a woman between 50 and 59 years old with HTLV-1-associated myelopathy (HAM/TSP). The rearrangement uses TRBV20-1 and TRBJ1-1; perhaps TRBD1 as D (5 bases). In nucleotides, the CDR3 is TGCAGTGCTAGACCCTCGGGGGGAATGCCTGAAGCTTTCTTT. Encoded protein: CSARPSGGMPEAFF.